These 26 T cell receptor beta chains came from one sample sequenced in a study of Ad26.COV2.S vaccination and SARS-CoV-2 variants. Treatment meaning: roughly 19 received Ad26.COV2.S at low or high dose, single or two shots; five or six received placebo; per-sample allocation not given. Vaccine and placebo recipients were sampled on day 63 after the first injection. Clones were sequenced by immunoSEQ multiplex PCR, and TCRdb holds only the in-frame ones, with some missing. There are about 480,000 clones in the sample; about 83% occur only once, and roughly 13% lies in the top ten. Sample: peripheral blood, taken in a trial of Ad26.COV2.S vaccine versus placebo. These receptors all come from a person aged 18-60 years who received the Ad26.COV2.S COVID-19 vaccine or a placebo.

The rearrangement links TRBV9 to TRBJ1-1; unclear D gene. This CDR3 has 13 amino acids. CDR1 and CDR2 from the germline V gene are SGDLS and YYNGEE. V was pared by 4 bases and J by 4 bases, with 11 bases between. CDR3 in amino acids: CASSPRATTEAFF. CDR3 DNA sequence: TGTGCCAGCAGCCCGCGCGCAACCACTGAAGCTTTCTTT.

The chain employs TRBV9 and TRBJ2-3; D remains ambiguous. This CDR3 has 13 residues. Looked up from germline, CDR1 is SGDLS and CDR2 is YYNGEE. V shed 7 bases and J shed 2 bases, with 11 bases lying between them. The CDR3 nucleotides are TGTGCCAGCGAAGTCCTCAACACAGATACGCAGTATTTT. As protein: CASEVLNTDTQYF.

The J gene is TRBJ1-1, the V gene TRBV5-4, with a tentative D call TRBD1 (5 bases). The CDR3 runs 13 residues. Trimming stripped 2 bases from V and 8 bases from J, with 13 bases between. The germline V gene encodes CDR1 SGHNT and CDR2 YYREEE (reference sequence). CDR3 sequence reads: CASSFKTDQEAFF. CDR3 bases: TGTGCCAGCAGCTTCAAGACAGACCAAGAAGCTTTCTTT. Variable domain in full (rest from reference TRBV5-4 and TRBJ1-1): ETGVTQSPTHLIKTRGQQVTLRCSSQSGHNTVSWYQQALGQGPQFIFQYYREEENGRGNFPPRFSGLQFPNYSSELNVNALELDDSALYLCASSFKTDQEAFFGQGTRLTVV.

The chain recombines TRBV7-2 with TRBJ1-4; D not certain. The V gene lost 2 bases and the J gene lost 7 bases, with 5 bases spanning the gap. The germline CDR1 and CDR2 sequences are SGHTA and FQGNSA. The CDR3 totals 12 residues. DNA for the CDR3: TGTGCCAGCAGCTTACCGGCTGAAAAACTGTTTTTT. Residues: CASSLPAEKLFF.

The CDR3 nucleotides are TGTGCCAGCAGCTTAGGGGACATTCAGTACTTC. Translating it yields CASSLGDIQYF. The genes are TRBV7-2 and TRBJ2-4; D not certain. V lost 1 base to trimming and J lost 8 bases, with 3 bases between them. The length of the CDR3 is 11 residues. Germline CDR1 reads SGHTA; CDR2 reads FQGNSA. Complete variable domain (other parts from reference TRBV7-2 and TRBJ2-4): GAGVSQSPSNKVTEKGKDVELRCDPISGHTALYWYRQSLGQGLEFLIYFQGNSAPDKSGLPSDRFSAERTGGSVSTLTIQRTQQEDSAVYLCASSLGDIQYFGAGTRLSVL.

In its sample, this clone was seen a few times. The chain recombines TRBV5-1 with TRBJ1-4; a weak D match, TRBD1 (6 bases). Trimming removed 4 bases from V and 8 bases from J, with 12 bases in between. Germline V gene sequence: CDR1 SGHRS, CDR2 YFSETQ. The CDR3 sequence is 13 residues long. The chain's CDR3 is CASSPGAAEKLFF. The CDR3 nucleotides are TGCGCCAGCAGCCCGGGGGCAGCAGAAAAACTGTTTTTT.

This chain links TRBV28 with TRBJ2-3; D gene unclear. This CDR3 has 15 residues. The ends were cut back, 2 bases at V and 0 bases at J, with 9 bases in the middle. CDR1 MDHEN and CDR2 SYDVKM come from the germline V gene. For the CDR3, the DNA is TGTGCCAGCAGTTTAACGCAGTCTAGCACAGATACGCAGTATTTT. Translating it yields CASSLTQSSTDTQYF.

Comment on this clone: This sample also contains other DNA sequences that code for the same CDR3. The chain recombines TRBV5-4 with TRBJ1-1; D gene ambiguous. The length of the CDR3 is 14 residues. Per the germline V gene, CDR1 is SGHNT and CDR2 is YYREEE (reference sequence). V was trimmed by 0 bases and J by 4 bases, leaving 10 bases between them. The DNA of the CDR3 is TGTGCCAGCAGCTTGGGGGGAGTCAGCACTGAAGCTTTCTTT. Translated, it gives CASSLGGVSTEAFF.

The CDR3 is CASSLRRTLGELFF. In DNA form, the CDR3 reads TGTGCCAGCAGCTTACGACGGACCCTCGGGGAGCTGTTTTTT. The chain employs TRBV9 and TRBJ2-2; D remains ambiguous. V gave up 4 bases and J gave up 7 bases, with 14 bases separating them. This CDR3 is 14 amino acids long. The germline V gene encodes CDR1 SGDLS and CDR2 YYNGEE. Drawing the rest from reference TRBV9 and TRBJ2-2, the complete variable domain is DSGVTQTPKHLITATGQRVTLRCSPRSGDLSVYWYQQSLDQGLQFLIQYYNGEERAKGNILERFSAQQFPDLHSELNLSSLELGDSALYFCASSLRRTLGELFFGEGSRLTVL.

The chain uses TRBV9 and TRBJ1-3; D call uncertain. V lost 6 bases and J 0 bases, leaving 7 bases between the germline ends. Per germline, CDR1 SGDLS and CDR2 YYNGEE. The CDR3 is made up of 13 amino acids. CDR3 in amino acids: CASNEYSGNTIYF. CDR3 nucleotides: TGTGCCAGCAACGAGTACTCTGGAAACACCATATATTTT.

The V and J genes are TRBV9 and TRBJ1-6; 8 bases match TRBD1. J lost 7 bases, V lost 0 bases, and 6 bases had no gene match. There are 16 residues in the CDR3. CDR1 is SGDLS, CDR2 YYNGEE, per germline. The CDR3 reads CASSVGQGAQNSPLHF. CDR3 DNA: TGTGCCAGCAGCGTAGGGCAGGGGGCGCAAAATTCACCCCTCCACTTT.

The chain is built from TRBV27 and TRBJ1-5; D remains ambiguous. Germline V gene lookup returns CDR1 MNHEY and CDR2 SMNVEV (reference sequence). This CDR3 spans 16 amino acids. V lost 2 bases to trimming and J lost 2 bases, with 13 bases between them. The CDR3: CASSLSSSVGNQPQHF. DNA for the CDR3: TGTGCCAGCAGTTTAAGCAGCTCTGTGGGCAATCAGCCCCAGCATTTT.

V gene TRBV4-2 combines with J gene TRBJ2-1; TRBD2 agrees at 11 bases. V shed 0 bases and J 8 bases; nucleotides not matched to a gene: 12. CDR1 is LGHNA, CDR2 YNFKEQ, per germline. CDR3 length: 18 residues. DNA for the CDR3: TGTGCCAGCAGCCAAGATCTGCCGACTAGCGGGATTGGTTATGAGCAGTTCTTC. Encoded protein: CASSQDLPTSGIGYEQFF.

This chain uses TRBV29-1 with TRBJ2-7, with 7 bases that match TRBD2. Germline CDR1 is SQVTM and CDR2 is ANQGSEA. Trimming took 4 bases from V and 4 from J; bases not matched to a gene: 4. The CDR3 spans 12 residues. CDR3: CSVGTSMYEQYF. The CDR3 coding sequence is TGCAGCGTTGGGACTAGTATGTACGAGCAGTACTTC.

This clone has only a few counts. In DNA, the CDR3 is TGTGCCAGCAGCGAAGGGGGGATGGGGAAGCCCCAGCATTTT. This codes for CASSEGGMGKPQHF. V gene TRBV7-2 combines with J gene TRBJ1-5; TRBD1 might be the D (6 bases). The CDR3 spans 14 residues. Trimming pared 5 bases from V and 8 bases from J, leaving 16 bases between. The germline V gene encodes CDR1 SGHTA and CDR2 FQGNSA. The entire variable domain, with the rest obtained from reference TRBV7-2 and TRBJ1-5, is as follows: GAGVSQSPSNKVTEKGKDVELRCDPISGHTALYWYRQSLGQGLEFLIYFQGNSAPDKSGLPSDRFSAERTGGSVSTLTIQRTQQEDSAVYLCASSEGGMGKPQHFGDGTRLSIL.

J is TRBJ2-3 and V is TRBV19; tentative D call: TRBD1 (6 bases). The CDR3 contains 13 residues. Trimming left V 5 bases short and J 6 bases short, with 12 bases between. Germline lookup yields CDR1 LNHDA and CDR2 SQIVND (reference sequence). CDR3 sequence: CASSWGLGDTQYF. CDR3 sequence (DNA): TGTGCCAGTAGTTGGGGGCTCGGGGATACGCAGTATTTT.

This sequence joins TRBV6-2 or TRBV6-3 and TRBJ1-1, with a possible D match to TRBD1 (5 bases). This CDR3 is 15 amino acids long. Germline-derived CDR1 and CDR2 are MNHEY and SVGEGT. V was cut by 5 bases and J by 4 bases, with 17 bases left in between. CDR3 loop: CASSRPGGRGTEAFF. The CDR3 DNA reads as TGTGCCAGCAGTCGACCTGGGGGTCGCGGCACTGAAGCTTTCTTT.

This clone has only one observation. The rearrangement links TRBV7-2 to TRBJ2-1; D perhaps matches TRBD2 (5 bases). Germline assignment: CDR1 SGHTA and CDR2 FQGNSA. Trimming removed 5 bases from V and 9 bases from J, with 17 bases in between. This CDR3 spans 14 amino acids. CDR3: CASSTGPPAGEQFF. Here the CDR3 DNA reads TGTGCCAGCAGCACGGGCCCCCCGGCGGGTGAGCAGTTCTTC.

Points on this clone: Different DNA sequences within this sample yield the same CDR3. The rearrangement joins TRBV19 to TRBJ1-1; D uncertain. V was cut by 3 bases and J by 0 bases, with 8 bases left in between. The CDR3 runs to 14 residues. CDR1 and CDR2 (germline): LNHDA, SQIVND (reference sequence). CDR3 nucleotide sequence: TGTGCCAGTAGTATTGGCCGGCTGAACACTGAAGCTTTCTTT. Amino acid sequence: CASSIGRLNTEAFF.

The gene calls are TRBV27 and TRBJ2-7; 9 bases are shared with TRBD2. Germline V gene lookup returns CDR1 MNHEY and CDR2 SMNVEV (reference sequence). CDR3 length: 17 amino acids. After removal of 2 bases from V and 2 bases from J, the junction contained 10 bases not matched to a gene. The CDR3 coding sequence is TGTGCCAGCAGTTTAGTGGCTAGCGGGACCCTGACCTACGAGCAGTACTTC. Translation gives CASSLVASGTLTYEQYF.

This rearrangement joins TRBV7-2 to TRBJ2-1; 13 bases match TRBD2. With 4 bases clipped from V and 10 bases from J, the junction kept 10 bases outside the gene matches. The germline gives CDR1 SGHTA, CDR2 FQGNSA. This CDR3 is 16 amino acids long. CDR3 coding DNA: TGTGCCAGCAGCTCCGCCCAACTAGCGGGAGGGGGGGAGCAGTTCTTC. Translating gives CASSSAQLAGGGEQFF.

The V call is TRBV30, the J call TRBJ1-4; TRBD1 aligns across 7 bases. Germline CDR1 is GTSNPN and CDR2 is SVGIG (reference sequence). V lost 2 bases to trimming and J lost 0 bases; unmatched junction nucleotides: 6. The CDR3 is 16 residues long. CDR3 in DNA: TGTGCCTGGAGTCGACGGACAGGTGCAACTAATGAAAAACTGTTTTTT. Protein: CAWSRRTGATNEKLFF.

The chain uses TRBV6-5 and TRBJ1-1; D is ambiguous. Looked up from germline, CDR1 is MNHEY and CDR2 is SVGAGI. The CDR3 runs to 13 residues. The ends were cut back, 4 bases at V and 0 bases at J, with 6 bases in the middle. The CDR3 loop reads CASSSEMNTEAFF. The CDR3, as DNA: TGTGCCAGCAGTTCCGAAATGAACACTGAAGCTTTCTTT.

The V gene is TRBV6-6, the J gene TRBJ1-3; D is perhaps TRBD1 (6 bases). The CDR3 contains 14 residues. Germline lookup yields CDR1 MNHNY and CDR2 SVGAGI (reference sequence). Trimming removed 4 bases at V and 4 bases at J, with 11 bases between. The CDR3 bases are TGTGCCAGCAGTTTTTCAGGGGCAGGAAACACCATATATTTT. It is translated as CASSFSGAGNTIYF.

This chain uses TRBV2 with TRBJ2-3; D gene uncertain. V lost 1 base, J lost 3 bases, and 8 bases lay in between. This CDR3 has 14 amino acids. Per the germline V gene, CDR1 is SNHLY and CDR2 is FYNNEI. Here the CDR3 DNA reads TGTGCCAGCAGTGAAGGGATCAGGACAGATACGCAGTATTTT. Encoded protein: CASSEGIRTDTQYF.

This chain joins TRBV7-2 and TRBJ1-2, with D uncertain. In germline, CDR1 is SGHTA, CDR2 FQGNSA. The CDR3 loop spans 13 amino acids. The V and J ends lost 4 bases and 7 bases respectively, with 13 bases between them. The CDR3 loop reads CASSSGPLGGYTF. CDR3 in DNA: TGTGCCAGCAGCTCAGGACCCCTCGGTGGCTACACCTTC.